This T cell receptor (beta chain) was sequenced for a study of tumor-infiltrating lymphocytes in primary liver carcinoma (dated by TCRdb to between 2016 and 2019). Study-level background: Four or five patients with histopathologically diagnosed primary liver carcinoma underwent surgical resection in China between late 2015 and 2016. Hepatocellular carcinoma (four) or combined HCC and intrahepatic cholangiocarcinoma (one) was present in the five patients, who were three men and two women aged 30 to 69 years. Each sample produced about 3.5 to 7.13 million productive TCRbeta reads, and read depth showed no significant difference between tissue types. Technical replicate repertoires showed high reproducibility, with mean shared-clone rates around 0.91 and correlation coefficients above 0.95. Tumors of the five patients were stage T1-T3 N0M0 with maximum diameters of roughly 4.2 to 10 cm. For each liver tumor, the study sampled five regions along with adjacent normal tissue and blood, and applied TCRbeta repertoire sequencing, expression microarrays and whole-exome sequencing. A total of around 35 specimens from 5 patients, comprising around 25 tumor regions, 5 adjacent noncancerous liver tissues and 5 peripheral blood samples, were covered by TCRbeta repertoire sequencing. Study-level results and caveats: Comparison of CD4+ and CD8+ T cell repertoires was precluded by the use of bulk unsorted samples. The top 250 clones accounted for a significantly greater share of the repertoire in tumors than in blood (p = 0.039). The study included only five or six patients, and the authors note findings should be validated in a larger study. Because only the TCR beta chain was sequenced and unpaired alpha chains were not captured, true repertoire diversity is likely underestimated. Repertoire overlap was higher between tumor regions (mean around 36%) than tumor-adjacent (approximately 17%) or tumor-blood (14%) pairs, consistent with antigen-driven expansion.

Using a constant-region primer and ProtoScript II reverse transcriptase, TCRbeta-specific cDNA was reverse-transcribed from about 460 ng total RNA. Construction of the TCRbeta libraries relied on three nested rounds of multiplex PCR, following a slightly modified ARM-PCR procedure. The first two PCR rounds used multiplex TRBV1-TRBV30 forward primers with a Cbeta reverse primer, each for approximately 10 cycles. Sample barcodes and Illumina adapters were attached in a final 25-cycle PCR using Deep VentR polymerase. Before sequencing, amplicons of 200-500 bp were purified from gel using a QIAquick gel extraction kit. An Illumina HiSeq 2500 was used to sequence the TCRbeta amplicons with 250-bp paired-end reads. Processing in the source paper ran as follows. To recover full CDR3 sequences, reads were quality-trimmed using Trimmomatic v0.33 and paired reads were then merged using FLASH v1.2.11. MiGEC v1.2.1b assigned V, D and J germline segments to the rearranged TCRbeta sequences. Clonotype statistics and Shannon-Wiener diversity indices were computed with VDJtools v1.0.0. To reduce sampling bias, subsequent analyses other than the diversity analysis used only the 250 most abundant clonotypes in each sample. In-frame beta chains were kept once TCRdb had trimmed the public reads at Q25 with fastp and called clones with MiXCR. Rows are unified per CDR3 protein, each entry keeping the most common DNA and genes. These V and J calls derive from TCRdb rather than the authors' analysis. Counted in this sample were some 180,000 distinct CDR3 sequences; 50% to 75% of them appeared once. The ten largest account for about 72% of the sample.

Blood RNA was extracted from unsorted whole blood using TRIzol reagent, and germline DNA was obtained with the DNeasy Blood & Tissue kit. At the time of sampling, the patients had chronic HBV infection and had not received any treatment. Four milliliters of peripheral blood were collected into K2EDTA tubes before surgery. Notes on this clonotype: There is no known antigen for this receptor. The record has no base qualities; no much larger clone is one base away.

The junction shows trimming of 4 bases on V and 5 bases on J, and the gene matches do not reach 12 bases of it. Measured from the cysteine to the phenylalanine, the CDR3 is 17 residues long. The kept DNA is CDR3 alone, 51 bases in frame from the first base. Sequences SEHNR (CDR1) and FQNEAQ (CDR2) are obtained from the germline V gene (reference sequence). This sequence was found in a man in his forties with primary liver carcinoma and hepatitis B virus infection. In this chain, TRBV7-9 is recombined with TRBJ1-5, with 9 central nucleotides matching TRBD1. Source material: peripheral blood. The CDR3 region: CASSSVGQGKGDQPQHF. At the DNA level, the sequence is TGTGCCAGCAGCTCCGTGGGACAGGGAAAAGGCGATCAGCCCCAGCATTTT.